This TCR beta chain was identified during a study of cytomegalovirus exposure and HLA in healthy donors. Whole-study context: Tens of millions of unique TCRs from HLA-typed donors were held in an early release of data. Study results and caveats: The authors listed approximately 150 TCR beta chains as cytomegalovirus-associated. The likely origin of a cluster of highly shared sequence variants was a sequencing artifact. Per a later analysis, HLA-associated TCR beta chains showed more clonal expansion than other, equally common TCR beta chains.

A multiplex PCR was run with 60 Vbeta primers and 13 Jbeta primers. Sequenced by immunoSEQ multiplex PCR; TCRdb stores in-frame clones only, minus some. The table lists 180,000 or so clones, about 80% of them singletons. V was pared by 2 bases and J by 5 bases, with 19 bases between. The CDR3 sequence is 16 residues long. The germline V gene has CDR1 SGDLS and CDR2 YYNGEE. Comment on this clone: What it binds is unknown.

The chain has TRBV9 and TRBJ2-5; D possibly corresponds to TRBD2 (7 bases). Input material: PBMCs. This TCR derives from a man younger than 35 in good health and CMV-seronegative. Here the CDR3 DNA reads TGTGCCAGCAGCGTGGAGGGAGGGGGGTCTCGGGAGACCCAGTACTTC. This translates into CASSVEGGGSRETQYF.